This paragraph reports one T cell receptor (beta chain). The sample belongs to a study of blood T cell repertoires in COVID-19. Study-wide background: PBMCs, B-cell-depleted T cells, or T cells provided the cDNA or gDNA that made up the material.

Data came from immunoSEQ multiplex PCR; TCRdb stores just in-frame clones and leaves some out. The sample shows roughly 400,000 clones, 90% of them seen only once. Participants were aged about 18 to 100 years from about 25 US areas. Before being deemed recovered, Cohort 3 donors had two negative PCRs, clearance, or symptom resolution. This CDR3 is built from 13 residues. Per germline, CDR1 SGHAT and CDR2 FQNNGV. Trimming removed 6 bases from V and 0 bases from J; junction bases left unmatched: 2. This chain uses TRBV11-2 with TRBJ2-7; 7 bases line up with TRBD1. The receptor comes from a man aged 18 to 35 who had recovered from COVID-19. Sequencing was carried out using PBMCs or T cells enriched from blood (not recorded which). In nucleotides, the CDR3 is TGTGCCAGCAGGCCAGGGGGCTCCTACGAGCAGTACTTC. This gives the protein CASRPGGSYEQYF.